This T cell receptor (beta chain) was recovered during a study of blood T cell repertoires in COVID-19. TCRdb's copy holds only in-frame clones and misses some; the assay was immunoSEQ multiplex PCR. This sample has around 100,000 clones; less than 90% occur once, and the top ten carry roughly 6%. The sample was peripheral blood. The TCR originated in a human donor in a cohort sampled during active COVID-19.

The CDR3 reads CATSDYQIRDTGELFF. CDR3 bases: TGTGCCACCAGTGATTATCAGATCCGGGACACCGGGGAGCTGTTTTTT. This rearrangement joins TRBV24-1 to TRBJ2-2; no reliable D call. Deletions cut 2 bases from V and 3 bases from J, with 12 bases between. This CDR3 is 16 amino acids long. Germline assignment: CDR1 KGHDR and CDR2 SFDVKD.